The sample holds one count of the clone carrying this T cell receptor beta chain. TCRdb's table, derived via immunoSEQ multiplex PCR, lists solely in-frame clones and lacks some. This table holds approximately 250,000 clones, around 83% found once. This sample was taken from a study of blood T cell repertoires in COVID-19. Across the whole study: Donors in the United States, Italy and Spain gave samples during acute or convalescent COVID-19.

Trimming removed 6 bases from V and 2 bases from J; junction bases left unmatched: 6. The CDR3 extends over 14 amino acids. Looked up from germline, CDR1 is MNHEY and CDR2 is SVGAGI. The material sequenced was peripheral blood. The receptor was isolated from a man aged 40-55 years with acute or convalescent COVID-19. The chain has TRBV6-5 and TRBJ2-7, with TRBD2 identical over 8 bases. CDR3 coding DNA: TGTGCCAGCAGGGAGTCGGGGGGGACCTACGAGCAGTACTTC. The encoded protein is CASRESGGTYEQYF.